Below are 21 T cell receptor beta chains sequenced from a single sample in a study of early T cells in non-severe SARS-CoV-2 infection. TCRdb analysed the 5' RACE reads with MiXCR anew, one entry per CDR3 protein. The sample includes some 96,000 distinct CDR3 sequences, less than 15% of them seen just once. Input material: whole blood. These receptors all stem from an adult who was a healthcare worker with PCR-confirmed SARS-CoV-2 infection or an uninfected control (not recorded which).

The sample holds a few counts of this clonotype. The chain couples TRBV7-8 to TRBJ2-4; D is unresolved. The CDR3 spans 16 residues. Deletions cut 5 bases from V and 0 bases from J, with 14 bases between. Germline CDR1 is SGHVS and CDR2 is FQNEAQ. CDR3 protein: CASSPTQHVAKNIQYF. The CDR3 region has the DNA TGTGCCAGCAGCCCAACTCAACATGTAGCCAAAAACATTCAGTACTTC.

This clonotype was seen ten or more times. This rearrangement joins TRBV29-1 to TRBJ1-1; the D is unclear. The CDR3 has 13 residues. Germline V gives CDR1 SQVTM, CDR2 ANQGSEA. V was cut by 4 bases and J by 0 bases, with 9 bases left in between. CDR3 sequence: CSVVRPLNTEAFF. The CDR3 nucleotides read TGCAGCGTTGTGCGTCCGCTGAACACTGAAGCTTTCTTT.

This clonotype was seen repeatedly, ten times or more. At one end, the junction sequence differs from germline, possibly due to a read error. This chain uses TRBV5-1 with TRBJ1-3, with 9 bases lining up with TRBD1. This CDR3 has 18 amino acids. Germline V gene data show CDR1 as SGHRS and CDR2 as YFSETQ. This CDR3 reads CASSLGGTGTRSRNTIYF. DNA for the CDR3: TGCGCCAGCAGCTTGGGAGGGACAGGGACTCGCTCTAGAAACACCATATATTTT.

CDR3 region: CASSPHQGLYNNEQFF. DNA of the CDR3: TGTGCCAGCAGCCCCCACCAGGGGCTCTACAACAATGAGCAGTTCTTC. The chain joins TRBV9 to TRBJ2-1; maybe TRBD1 (6 bases). Germline values: CDR1 SGDLS, CDR2 YYNGEE. Trimming took off 4 bases at V and 5 bases at J, with 19 bases between the two ends. The CDR3 extends over 16 amino acids.

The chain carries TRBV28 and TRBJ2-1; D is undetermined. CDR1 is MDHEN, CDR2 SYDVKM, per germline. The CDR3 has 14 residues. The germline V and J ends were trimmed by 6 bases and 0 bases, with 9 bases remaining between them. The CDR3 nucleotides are TGTGCCAGCAGGTTTATTAGCTCCTACAATGAGCAGTTCTTC. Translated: CASRFISSYNEQFF.

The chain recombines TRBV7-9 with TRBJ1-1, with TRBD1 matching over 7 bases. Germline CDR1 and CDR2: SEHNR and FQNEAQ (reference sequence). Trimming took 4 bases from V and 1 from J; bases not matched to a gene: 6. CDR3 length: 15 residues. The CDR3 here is CASSSYRGTNTEAFF. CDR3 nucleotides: TGTGCCAGCAGCTCCTACAGGGGCACGAACACTGAAGCTTTCTTT.

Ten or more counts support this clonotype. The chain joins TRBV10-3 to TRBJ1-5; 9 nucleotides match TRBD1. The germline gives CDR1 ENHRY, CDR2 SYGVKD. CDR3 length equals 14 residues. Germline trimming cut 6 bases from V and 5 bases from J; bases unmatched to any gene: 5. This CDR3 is CAISADRGDQPQHF. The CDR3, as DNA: TGTGCCATCAGCGCCGACAGGGGGGATCAGCCCCAGCATTTT.

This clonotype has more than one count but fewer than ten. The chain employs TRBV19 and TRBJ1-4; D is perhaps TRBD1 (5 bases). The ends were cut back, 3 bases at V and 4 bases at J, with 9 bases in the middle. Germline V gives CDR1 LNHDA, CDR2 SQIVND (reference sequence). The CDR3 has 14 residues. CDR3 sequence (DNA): TGTGCCAGTAGTATGGGACGGCATAATGAAAAACTGTTTTTT. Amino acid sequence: CASSMGRHNEKLFF.

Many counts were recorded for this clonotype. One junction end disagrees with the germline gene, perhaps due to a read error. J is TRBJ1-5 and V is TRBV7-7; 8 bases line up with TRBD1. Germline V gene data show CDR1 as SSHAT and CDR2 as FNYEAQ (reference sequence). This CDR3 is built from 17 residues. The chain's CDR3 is CASSFDQGQDSNQPQHF. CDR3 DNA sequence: TGTGCTAGCAGCTTCGACCAGGGACAGGATAGCAATCAGCCCCAGCATTTT. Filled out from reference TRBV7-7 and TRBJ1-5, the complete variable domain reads GAGVSQSPRYKVTKRGQDVTLRCDPISSHATLYWYQQALGQGPEFLTYFNYEAQPDKSGLPSDRFSAERPEGSISTLTIQRTEQRDSAMYRCASSFDQGQDSNQPQHFGDGTRLSIL.

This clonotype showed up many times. The CDR3 DNA follows: TGCAGCGCCGACAACCCTAACTATGGCTACACCTTC. This codes for CSADNPNYGYTF. The chain recombines TRBV29-1 with TRBJ1-2; no reliable D call. V was shortened by 7 bases and J by 0 bases, with 9 bases between the two germline ends. Per the germline V gene, CDR1 is SQVTM and CDR2 is ANQGSEA. The CDR3 extends over 12 amino acids.

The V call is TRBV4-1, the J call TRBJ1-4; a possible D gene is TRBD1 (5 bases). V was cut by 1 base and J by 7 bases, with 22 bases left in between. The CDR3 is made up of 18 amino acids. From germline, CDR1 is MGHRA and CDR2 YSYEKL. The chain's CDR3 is CASSQVDIGSGAGEKLFF. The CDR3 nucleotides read TGCGCCAGCAGCCAAGTAGATATAGGTTCCGGGGCCGGTGAAAAACTGTTTTTT.

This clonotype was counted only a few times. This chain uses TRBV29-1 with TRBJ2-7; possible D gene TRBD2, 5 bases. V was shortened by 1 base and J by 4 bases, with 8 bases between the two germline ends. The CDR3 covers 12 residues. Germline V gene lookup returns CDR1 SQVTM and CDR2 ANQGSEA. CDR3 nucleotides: TGCAGCGTTGAAGTTCCGGGGTACGAGCAGTACTTC. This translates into CSVEVPGYEQYF.

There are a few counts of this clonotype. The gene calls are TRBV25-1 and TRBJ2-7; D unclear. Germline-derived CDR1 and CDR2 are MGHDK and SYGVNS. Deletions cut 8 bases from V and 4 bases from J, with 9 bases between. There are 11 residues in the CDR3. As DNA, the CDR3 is TGTGCCAGCGGACCGATTTACGAGCAGTACTTC. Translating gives CASGPIYEQYF.

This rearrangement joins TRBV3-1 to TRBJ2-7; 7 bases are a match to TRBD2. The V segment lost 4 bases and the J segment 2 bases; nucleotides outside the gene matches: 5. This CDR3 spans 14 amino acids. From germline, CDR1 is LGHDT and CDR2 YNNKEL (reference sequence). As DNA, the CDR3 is TGTGCCAGCAGCCCCGGAGCGGGGCCCTACGAGCAGTACTTC. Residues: CASSPGAGPYEQYF.

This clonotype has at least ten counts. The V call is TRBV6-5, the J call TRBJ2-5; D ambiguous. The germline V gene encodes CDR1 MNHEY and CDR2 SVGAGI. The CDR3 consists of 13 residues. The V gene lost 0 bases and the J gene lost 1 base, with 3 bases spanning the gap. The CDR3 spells CASSYSSQETQYF. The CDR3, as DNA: TGTGCCAGCAGTTACTCATCCCAAGAGACCCAGTACTTC.

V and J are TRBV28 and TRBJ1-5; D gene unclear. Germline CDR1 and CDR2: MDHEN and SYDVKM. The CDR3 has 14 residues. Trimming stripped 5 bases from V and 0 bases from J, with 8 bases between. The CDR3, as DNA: TGTGCCAGCAGTCAAAGTACTAGCAATCAGCCCCAGCATTTT. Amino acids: CASSQSTSNQPQHF.

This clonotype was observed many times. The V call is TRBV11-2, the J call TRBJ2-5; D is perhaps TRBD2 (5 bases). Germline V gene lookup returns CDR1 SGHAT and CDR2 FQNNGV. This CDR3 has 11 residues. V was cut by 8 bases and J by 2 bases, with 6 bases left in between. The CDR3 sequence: CASGEQETQYF. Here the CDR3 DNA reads TGTGCCAGCGGGGAGCAAGAGACCCAGTACTTC.

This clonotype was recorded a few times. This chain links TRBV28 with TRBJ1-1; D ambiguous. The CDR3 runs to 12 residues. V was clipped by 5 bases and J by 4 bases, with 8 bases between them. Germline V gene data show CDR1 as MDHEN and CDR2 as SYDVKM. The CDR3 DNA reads TGTGCCAGCAGTCTACATTTCACTGAAGCTTTCTTT. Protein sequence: CASSLHFTEAFF.

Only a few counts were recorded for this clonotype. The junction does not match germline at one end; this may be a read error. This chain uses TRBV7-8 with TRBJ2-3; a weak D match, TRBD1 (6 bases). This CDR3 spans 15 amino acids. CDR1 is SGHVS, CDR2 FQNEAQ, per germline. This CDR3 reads CASNLRGFEADTQYF. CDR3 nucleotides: TGTGCCAGCAACTTAAGGGGGTTTGAGGCAGATACGCAGTATTTT.

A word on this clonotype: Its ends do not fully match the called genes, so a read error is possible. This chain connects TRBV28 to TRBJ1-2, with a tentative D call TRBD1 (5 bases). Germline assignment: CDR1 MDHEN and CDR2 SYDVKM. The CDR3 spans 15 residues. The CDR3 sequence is CVSSLGGTRVYGYTF. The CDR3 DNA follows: TGTGTCAGCAGTTTGGGGGGGACTCGGGTCTATGGCTACACCTTC.

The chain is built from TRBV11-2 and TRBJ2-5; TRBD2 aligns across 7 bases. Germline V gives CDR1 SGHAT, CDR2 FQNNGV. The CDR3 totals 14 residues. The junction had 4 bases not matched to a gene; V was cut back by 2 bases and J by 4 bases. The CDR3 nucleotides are TGTGCCAGCAGCTTACCGGTAGCGGGAGAGACCCAGTACTTC. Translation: CASSLPVAGETQYF.